Included here is one T cell receptor (beta chain) sequence, with context. Attachment of unique molecular identifiers was made to individual cDNA molecules. TCRdb itself ran the 5' RACE reads through MiXCR, one entry per CDR3 protein. The sample includes just under 30,000 distinct CDR3 sequences, roughly 5% of them seen just once. This sample is drawn from a study of early T cells in non-severe SARS-CoV-2 infection. Study in general: Sequencing of unsorted whole blood was done on bulk RNA, leaving chains unpaired.

The sequenced sample consisted of whole blood. This receptor was taken from an adult who was a healthcare worker with PCR-confirmed SARS-CoV-2 infection or an uninfected control (not recorded which).

The CDR3 nucleotides are TGCAGTGCGCGGACAGGTCAATATTCACCCCTCCACTTT. Translation: CSARTGQYSPLHF. The chain carries TRBV20-1 and TRBJ1-6, with 7 bases identical to TRBD1. Per the germline V gene, CDR1 is DFQATT and CDR2 is SNEGSKA (reference sequence). The CDR3 length is 13 residues. The V segment lost 6 bases and the J segment 8 bases; nucleotides outside the gene matches: 7.